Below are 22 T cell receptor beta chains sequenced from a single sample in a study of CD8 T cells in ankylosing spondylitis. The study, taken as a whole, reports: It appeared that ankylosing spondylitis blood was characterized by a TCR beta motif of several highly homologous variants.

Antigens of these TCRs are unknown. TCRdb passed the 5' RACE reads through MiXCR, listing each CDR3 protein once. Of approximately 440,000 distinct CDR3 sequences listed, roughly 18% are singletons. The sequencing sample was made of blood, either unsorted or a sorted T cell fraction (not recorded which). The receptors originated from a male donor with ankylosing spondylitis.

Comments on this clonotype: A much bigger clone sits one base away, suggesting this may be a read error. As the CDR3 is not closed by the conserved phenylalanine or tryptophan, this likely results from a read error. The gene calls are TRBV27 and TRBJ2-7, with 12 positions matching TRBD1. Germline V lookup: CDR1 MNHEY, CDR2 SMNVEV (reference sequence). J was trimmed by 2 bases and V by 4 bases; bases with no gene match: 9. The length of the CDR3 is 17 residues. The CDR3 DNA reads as TGTGCCAGCAGTTCGCCCGGGACAGGGGGCGAAGCCTACGAGCAGTACTTA. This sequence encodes CASSSPGTGGEAYEQYL.

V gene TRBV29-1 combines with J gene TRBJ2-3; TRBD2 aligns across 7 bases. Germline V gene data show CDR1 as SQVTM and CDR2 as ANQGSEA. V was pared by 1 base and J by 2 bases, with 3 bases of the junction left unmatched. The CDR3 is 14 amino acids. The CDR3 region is CSVEGTRDTDTQYF. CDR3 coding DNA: TGCAGCGTTGAAGGGACTAGGGACACAGATACGCAGTATTTT.

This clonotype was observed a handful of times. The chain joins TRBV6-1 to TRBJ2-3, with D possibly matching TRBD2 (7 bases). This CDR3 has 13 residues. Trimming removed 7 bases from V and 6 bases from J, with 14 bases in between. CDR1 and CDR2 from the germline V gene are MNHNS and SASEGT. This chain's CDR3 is CASKRGGFDTQYF. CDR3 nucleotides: TGTGCCAGCAAGAGGGGGGGCTTCGATACGCAGTATTTT.

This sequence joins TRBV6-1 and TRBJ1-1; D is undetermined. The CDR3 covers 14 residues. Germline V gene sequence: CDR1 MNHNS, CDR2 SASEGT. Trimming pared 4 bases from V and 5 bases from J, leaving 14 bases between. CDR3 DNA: TGTGCCAGCAGTGGTACCTGGGCAGGAACTGAAGCTTTCTTT. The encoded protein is CASSGTWAGTEAFF.

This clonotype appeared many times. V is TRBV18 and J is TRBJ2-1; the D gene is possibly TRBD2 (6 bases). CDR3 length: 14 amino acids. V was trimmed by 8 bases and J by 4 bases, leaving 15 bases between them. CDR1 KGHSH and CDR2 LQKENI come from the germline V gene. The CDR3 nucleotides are TGTGCCAGCAGTCGGGACTCCAGTTACAATGAGCAGTTCTTC. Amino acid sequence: CASSRDSSYNEQFF.

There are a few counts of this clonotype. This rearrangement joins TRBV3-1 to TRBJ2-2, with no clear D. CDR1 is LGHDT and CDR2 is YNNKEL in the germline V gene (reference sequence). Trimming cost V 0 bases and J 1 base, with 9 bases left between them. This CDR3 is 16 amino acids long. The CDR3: CASSQEKALNTGELFF. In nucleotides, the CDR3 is TGTGCCAGCAGCCAAGAGAAGGCACTGAACACCGGGGAGCTGTTTTTT.

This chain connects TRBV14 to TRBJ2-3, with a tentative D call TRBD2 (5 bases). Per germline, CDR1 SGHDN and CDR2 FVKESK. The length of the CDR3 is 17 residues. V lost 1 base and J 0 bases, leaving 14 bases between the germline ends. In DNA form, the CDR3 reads TGTGCCAGCAGCCAAGGTGGAGGCCCTTCTAGCACAGATACGCAGTATTTT. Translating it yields CASSQGGGPSSTDTQYF.

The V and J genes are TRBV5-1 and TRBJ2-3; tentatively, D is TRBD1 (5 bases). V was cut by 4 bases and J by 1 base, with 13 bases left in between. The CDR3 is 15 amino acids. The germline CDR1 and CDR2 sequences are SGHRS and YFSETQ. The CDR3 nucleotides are TGCGCCAGCAGCCCAGGGTCTCCTGGCACAGATACGCAGTATTTT. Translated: CASSPGSPGTDTQYF.

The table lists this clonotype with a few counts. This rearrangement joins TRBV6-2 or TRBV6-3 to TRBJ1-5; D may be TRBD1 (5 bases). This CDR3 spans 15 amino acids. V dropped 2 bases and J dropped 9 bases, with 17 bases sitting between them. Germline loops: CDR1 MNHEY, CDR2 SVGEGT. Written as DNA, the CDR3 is TGTGCCAGCAGTTACGGTGTGGCCGGCCAGGGGCCCCAGCATTTT. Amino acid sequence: CASSYGVAGQGPQHF.

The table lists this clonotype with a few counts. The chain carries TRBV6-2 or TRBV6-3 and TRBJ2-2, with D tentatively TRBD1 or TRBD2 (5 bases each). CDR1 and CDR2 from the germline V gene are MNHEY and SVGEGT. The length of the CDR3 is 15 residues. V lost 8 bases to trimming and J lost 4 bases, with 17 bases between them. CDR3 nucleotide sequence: TGTGCCAGCGTCGTAGGGGCGGGCGGCACCGGGGAGCTGTTTTTT. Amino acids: CASVVGAGGTGELFF.

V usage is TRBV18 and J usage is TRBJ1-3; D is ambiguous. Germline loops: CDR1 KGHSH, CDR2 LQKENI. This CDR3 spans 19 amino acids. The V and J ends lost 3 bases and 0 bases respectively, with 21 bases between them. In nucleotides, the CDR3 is TGTGCCAGCTCACCGCTCCCCCCCGGCACCCAGAGCTCTGGAAACACCATATATTTT. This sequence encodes CASSPLPPGTQSSGNTIYF.

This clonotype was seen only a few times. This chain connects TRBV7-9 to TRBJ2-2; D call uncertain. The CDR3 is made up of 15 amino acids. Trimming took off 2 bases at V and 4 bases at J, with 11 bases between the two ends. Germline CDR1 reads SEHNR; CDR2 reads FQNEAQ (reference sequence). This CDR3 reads CASSLRDSPTGELFF. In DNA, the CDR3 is TGTGCCAGCAGCTTAAGGGATTCTCCCACCGGGGAGCTGTTTTTT. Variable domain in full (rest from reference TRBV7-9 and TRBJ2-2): DTGVSQNPRHKITKRGQNVTFRCDPISEHNRLYWYRQTLGQGPEFLTYFQNEAQLEKSRLLSDRFSAERPKGSFSTLEIQRTEQGDSAMYLCASSLRDSPTGELFFGEGSRLTVL.

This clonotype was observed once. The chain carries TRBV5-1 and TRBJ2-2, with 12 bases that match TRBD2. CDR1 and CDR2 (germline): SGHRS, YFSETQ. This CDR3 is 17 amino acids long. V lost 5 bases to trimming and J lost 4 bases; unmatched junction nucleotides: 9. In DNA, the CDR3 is TGCGCCAGCAGAGGGGGGACTAGCGGGTCCGGCACCGGGGAGCTGTTTTTT. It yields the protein CASRGGTSGSGTGELFF.

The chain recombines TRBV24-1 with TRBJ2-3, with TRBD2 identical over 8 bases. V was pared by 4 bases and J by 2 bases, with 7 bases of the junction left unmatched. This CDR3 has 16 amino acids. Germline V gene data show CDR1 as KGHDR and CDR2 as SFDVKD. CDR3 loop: CATSDTGTRATDTQYF. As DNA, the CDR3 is TGTGCCACCAGTGACACCGGGACTAGAGCCACAGATACGCAGTATTTT.

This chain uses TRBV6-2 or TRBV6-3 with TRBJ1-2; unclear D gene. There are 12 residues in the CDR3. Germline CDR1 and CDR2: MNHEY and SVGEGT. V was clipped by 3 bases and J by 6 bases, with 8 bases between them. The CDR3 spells CASSYDRDGYTF. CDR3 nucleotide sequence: TGTGCCAGCAGTTATGATAGGGATGGCTACACCTTC.

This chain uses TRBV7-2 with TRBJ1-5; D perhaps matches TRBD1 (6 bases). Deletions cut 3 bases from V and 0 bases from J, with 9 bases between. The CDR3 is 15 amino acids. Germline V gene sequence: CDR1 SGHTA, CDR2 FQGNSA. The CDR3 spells CASSLLGASNQPQHF. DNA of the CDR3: TGTGCCAGCAGCTTGTTGGGGGCTAGCAATCAGCCCCAGCATTTT. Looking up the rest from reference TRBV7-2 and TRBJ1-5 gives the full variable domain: GAGVSQSPSNKVTEKGKDVELRCDPISGHTALYWYRQSLGQGLEFLIYFQGNSAPDKSGLPSDRFSAERTGGSVSTLTIQRTQQEDSAVYLCASSLLGASNQPQHFGDGTRLSIL.

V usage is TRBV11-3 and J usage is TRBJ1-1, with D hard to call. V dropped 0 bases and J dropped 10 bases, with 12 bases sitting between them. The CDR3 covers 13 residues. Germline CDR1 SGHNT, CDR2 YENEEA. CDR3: CASSLDDKTGAFF. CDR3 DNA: TGTGCCAGCAGCTTAGATGACAAAACCGGAGCTTTCTTT.

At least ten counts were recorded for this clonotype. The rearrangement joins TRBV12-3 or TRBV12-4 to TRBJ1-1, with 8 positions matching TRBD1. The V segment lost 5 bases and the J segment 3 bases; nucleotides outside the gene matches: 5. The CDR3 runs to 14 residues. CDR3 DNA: TGTGCCAGCAGTGACGCAGGGGGCTACACTGAAGCTTTCTTT. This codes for CASSDAGGYTEAFF.

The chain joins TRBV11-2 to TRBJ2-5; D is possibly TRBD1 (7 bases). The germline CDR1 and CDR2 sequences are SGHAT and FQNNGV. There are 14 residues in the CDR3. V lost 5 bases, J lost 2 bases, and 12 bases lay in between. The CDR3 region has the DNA TGTGCCAGCAGCCATCCAGGGGGGCAAGAGACCCAGTACTTC. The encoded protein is CASSHPGGQETQYF.

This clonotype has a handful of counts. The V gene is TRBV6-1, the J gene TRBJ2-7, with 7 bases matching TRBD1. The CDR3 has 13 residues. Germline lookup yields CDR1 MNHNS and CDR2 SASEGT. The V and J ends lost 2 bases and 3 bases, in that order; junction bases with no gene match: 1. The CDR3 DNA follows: TGTGCCAGCAGTGAAAGACAGGGCTACGAGCAGTACTTC. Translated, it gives CASSERQGYEQYF.

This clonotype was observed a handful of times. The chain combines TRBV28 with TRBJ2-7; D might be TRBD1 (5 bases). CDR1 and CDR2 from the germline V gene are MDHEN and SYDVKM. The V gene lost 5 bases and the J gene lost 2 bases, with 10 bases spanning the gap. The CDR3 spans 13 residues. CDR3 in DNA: TGTGCCAGCAGTCAACAGGACACCTACGAGCAGTACTTC. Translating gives CASSQQDTYEQYF.

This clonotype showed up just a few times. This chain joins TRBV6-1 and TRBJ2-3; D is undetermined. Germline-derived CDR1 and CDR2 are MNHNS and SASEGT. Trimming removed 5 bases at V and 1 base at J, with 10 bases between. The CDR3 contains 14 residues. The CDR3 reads CASSLSAGTDTQYF. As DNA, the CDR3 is TGTGCCAGCAGTCTCTCTGCGGGCACAGATACGCAGTATTTT.